Listed below are T cell receptor beta chains from one sample, sequenced in a study of neurological immune-mediated disorders. TCRdb processed the 5' RACE reads anew with MiXCR; each CDR3 protein has one entry. The table records approximately 46,000 distinct CDR3 sequences, over 9% of them present only once. Specimen: PBMCs. These receptors were taken from a man aged 70 or older with HTLV-1-associated myelopathy (HAM/TSP). Both conserved end residues are part of each CDR3. D genes are given only for firm matches. Expanded clones get a size class; other rows say once, few or many, or leave the size out.

j_gene: TRBJ1-2
d_gene: NA
v_gene: TRBV7-2
abundance: many
CDR3aa: CASSLTRTVYGYTF
CDR3nt: TGTGCCAGCAGCTTAACACGGACTGTCTATGGCTACACCTTC

j_gene: TRBJ2-1
d_gene: NA
v_gene: TRBV21-1
abundance: many
CDR3aa: CASSKVWGWFSYEQFF
CDR3nt: TGTGCCAGCAGCAAAGTGTGGGGTTGGTTCTCCTATGAGCAGTTCTTC

j_gene: TRBJ1-2
d_gene: NA
v_gene: TRBV20-1
abundance: NA
CDR3aa: CSARDLIGDPGTSGYTF
CDR3nt: TGCAGTGCTAGAGATCTAATCGGGGACCCAGGAACCTCTGGCTACACCTTC

j_gene: TRBJ2-5
d_gene: NA
v_gene: TRBV7-9
abundance: NA
CDR3aa: CASSLDLQTQYF
CDR3nt: TGTGCCAGCAGCTTAGATTTGCAGACCCAGTACTTT

j_gene: TRBJ2-1
d_gene: TRBD2
v_gene: TRBV20-1
abundance: many
CDR3aa: CSARSSSGRLNNEQFF
CDR3nt: TGCAGTGCTAGATCCTCTAGCGGGAGGTTAAACAATGAGCAGTTCTTC

j_gene: TRBJ1-1
d_gene: NA
v_gene: TRBV7-9
abundance: many
CDR3aa: CASSLGQGYTEAFF
CDR3nt: TGTGCCAGCAGCTTAGGCCAGGGATACACTGAAGCTTTCTTT

j_gene: TRBJ1-1
d_gene: NA
v_gene: TRBV10-3
abundance: many
CDR3aa: CAIRRTDLNTEAFF
CDR3nt: TGTGCCATCAGAAGGACAGACCTGAACACTGAAGCTTTCTTT

j_gene: TRBJ2-7
d_gene: NA
v_gene: TRBV20-1
abundance: NA
CDR3aa: CSAIRPETDGQYF
CDR3nt: TGCAGTGCTATCCGACCCGAAACCGATGGGCAGTACTTC

j_gene: TRBJ2-5
d_gene: NA
v_gene: TRBV9
abundance: many
CDR3aa: CASSVSRSQGTQYF
CDR3nt: TGTGCCAGCAGCGTTTCCCGCTCGCAAGGGACCCAGTACTTC

j_gene: TRBJ1-1
d_gene: TRBD1
v_gene: TRBV7-6
abundance: many
CDR3aa: CASSRQGGVNTEAFF
CDR3nt: TGTGCCAGCAGCCGGCAGGGGGGAGTGAACACTGAAGCTTTCTTT

j_gene: TRBJ1-2
d_gene: NA
v_gene: TRBV24-1
abundance: many
CDR3aa: CATSDFTDYGYTF
CDR3nt: TGTGCCACCAGTGATTTTACAGACTATGGCTACACCTTC

j_gene: TRBJ2-5
d_gene: NA
v_gene: TRBV29-1
abundance: many
CDR3aa: CSVGRDQETQYF
CDR3nt: TGCAGCGTCGGACGGGACCAAGAGACCCAGTACTTC

j_gene: TRBJ1-2
d_gene: NA
v_gene: TRBV12-3/TRBV12-4
abundance: many
CDR3aa: CASSLGGTGYTF
CDR3nt: TGTGCCAGCAGTTTGGGGGGCACTGGCTACACCTTC

j_gene: TRBJ2-5
d_gene: NA
v_gene: TRBV7-2
abundance: many
CDR3aa: CASSLDRRRQETQYF
CDR3nt: TGTGCCAGCAGCTTAGATCGCAGGCGGCAAGAGACCCAGTACTTC

j_gene: TRBJ1-2
d_gene: NA
v_gene: TRBV18
abundance: many
CDR3aa: CASSPRQINYGYTF
CDR3nt: TGTGCCAGCTCGCCAAGACAGATTAACTATGGCTACACCTTC

j_gene: TRBJ2-7
d_gene: TRBD1
v_gene: TRBV5-1
abundance: many
CDR3aa: CASSGRQGVSYEQYF
CDR3nt: TGCGCCAGCAGCGGAAGACAGGGAGTTTCCTACGAGCAGTACTTC

j_gene: TRBJ2-7
d_gene: TRBD1
v_gene: TRBV20-1
abundance: NA
CDR3aa: CSSTVGDRGPYEQYF
CDR3nt: TGCAGTTCCACAGTGGGGGACAGGGGCCCCTACGAGCAGTACTTC

j_gene: TRBJ2-1
d_gene: TRBD2
v_gene: TRBV28
abundance: many
CDR3aa: CANPLTSAGGPSYNEQFF
CDR3nt: TGTGCCAATCCTCTAACATCGGCGGGAGGGCCTTCCTACAATGAGCAGTTCTTC

j_gene: TRBJ2-4
d_gene: NA
v_gene: TRBV14
abundance: few
CDR3aa: CASSQVLGRENIQYF
CDR3nt: TGTGCCAGCAGCCAAGTCTTGGGACGGGAAAACATTCAGTACTTC

j_gene: TRBJ1-4
d_gene: TRBD1
v_gene: TRBV5-1
abundance: many
CDR3aa: CASSSEPGQGLGKLFF
CDR3nt: TGCGCCAGCAGCTCAGAACCGGGACAGGGGCTTGGAAAACTGTTTTTT

j_gene: TRBJ2-1
d_gene: NA
v_gene: TRBV7-2
abundance: many
CDR3aa: CASTRDGSYNEQFF
CDR3nt: TGTGCCAGCACCAGGGACGGTTCCTACAATGAGCAGTTCTTC

j_gene: TRBJ2-2
d_gene: NA
v_gene: TRBV11-3
abundance: many
CDR3aa: CASSGSRGGPNTGELFF
CDR3nt: TGTGCCAGCAGCGGCTCTCGGGGCGGGCCGAACACCGGGGAGCTGTTTTTT

j_gene: TRBJ1-1
d_gene: TRBD1
v_gene: TRBV18
abundance: once
CDR3aa: CSSSPMTGGATEAFF
CDR3nt: TGCTCCAGCTCACCCATGACAGGGGGCGCGACTGAAGCTTTCTTT

j_gene: TRBJ2-7
d_gene: NA
v_gene: TRBV7-2
abundance: many
CDR3aa: CASGGSYEQYF
CDR3nt: TGTGCCAGCGGGGGCTCCTACGAGCAGTACTTC

j_gene: TRBJ2-1
d_gene: TRBD2
v_gene: TRBV5-6
abundance: many
CDR3aa: CASSLARLAGGWNEQFF
CDR3nt: TGTGCCAGCAGCTTGGCCCGGCTAGCGGGAGGGTGGAATGAGCAGTTCTTC

j_gene: TRBJ2-3
d_gene: NA
v_gene: TRBV5-1
abundance: many
CDR3aa: CASSLEGTSTDTQYF
CDR3nt: TGCGCCAGCAGCTTGGAGGGTACTAGCACAGATACGCAGTATTTT

j_gene: TRBJ2-7
d_gene: NA
v_gene: TRBV7-3
abundance: NA
CDR3aa: CASSLRGGGSYEQYF
CDR3nt: TGTGCCAGCAGCTTGAGGGGAGGAGGCTCCTACGAGCAGTACTTC

j_gene: TRBJ1-1
d_gene: NA
v_gene: TRBV20-1
abundance: many
CDR3aa: CSARGGMNTEAFF
CDR3nt: TGCAGTGCGAGGGGGGGTATGAACACTGAAGCTTTCTTT

j_gene: TRBJ1-2
d_gene: TRBD1
v_gene: TRBV27
abundance: many
CDR3aa: CASSLRTGLNYGYTF
CDR3nt: TGTGCCAGCAGTTTAAGGACAGGACTTAACTATGGCTACACCTTC

j_gene: TRBJ2-7
d_gene: TRBD2
v_gene: TRBV7-2
abundance: many
CDR3aa: CASSFRLAGAYEQYF
CDR3nt: TGTGCCAGCAGCTTCCGACTAGCGGGAGCCTACGAGCAGTACTTC

j_gene: TRBJ1-1
d_gene: NA
v_gene: TRBV2
abundance: many
CDR3aa: CASSIKGDTEAFF
CDR3nt: TGTGCCAGCAGTATTAAGGGAGACACTGAAGCTTTCTTT

j_gene: TRBJ2-1
d_gene: NA
v_gene: TRBV5-5
abundance: once
CDR3aa: CASSRAGGSNEQFF
CDR3nt: TGTGCCAGCAGTAGAGCTGGGGGCTCCAATGAGCAGTTCTTC

j_gene: TRBJ2-6
d_gene: TRBD1
v_gene: TRBV7-2
abundance: many
CDR3aa: CASSLTRQGGAGANVLTF
CDR3nt: TGTGCCAGCAGCTTAACCCGACAGGGCGGAGCTGGGGCCAACGTCCTGACTTTC

j_gene: TRBJ2-1
d_gene: NA
v_gene: TRBV4-3
abundance: many
CDR3aa: CASSQGTLDNEQFF
CDR3nt: TGCGCCAGCAGCCAAGGGACACTAGACAATGAGCAGTTCTTC

j_gene: TRBJ2-1
d_gene: NA
v_gene: TRBV11-3
abundance: many
CDR3aa: CASSPNSGEQFF
CDR3nt: TGTGCCAGCAGCCCAAATAGTGGGGAGCAGTTCTTC

j_gene: TRBJ2-1
d_gene: NA
v_gene: TRBV6-5
abundance: many
CDR3aa: CASSYSQGQGNEQFF
CDR3nt: TGTGCCAGCAGTTACTCCCAGGGGCAAGGAAATGAGCAGTTCTTC

j_gene: TRBJ2-7
d_gene: NA
v_gene: TRBV5-1
abundance: many
CDR3aa: CASSLAGTGTGEQYF
CDR3nt: TGCGCCAGCAGCTTGGCCGGCACAGGCACGGGGGAGCAGTACTTC

j_gene: TRBJ2-7
d_gene: NA
v_gene: TRBV6-2/TRBV6-3
abundance: NA
CDR3aa: CACSETGHPYEQYF
CDR3nt: TGTGCCTGTAGTGAAACGGGACACCCCTACGAGCAGTACTTC

j_gene: TRBJ2-7
d_gene: NA
v_gene: TRBV7-2
abundance: many
CDR3aa: CASSLLNAPPYF
CDR3nt: TGTGCCAGCAGCTTATTGAACGCCCCACCGTACTTC

j_gene: TRBJ2-1
d_gene: NA
v_gene: TRBV9
abundance: many
CDR3aa: CASSVGGARDNEQFF
CDR3nt: TGTGCCAGCAGCGTAGGGGGGGCGAGGGACAATGAGCAGTTCTTC

j_gene: TRBJ2-1
d_gene: NA
v_gene: TRBV9
abundance: many
CDR3aa: CASGAGPFMSEQFF
CDR3nt: TGTGCCAGCGGGGCGGGCCCTTTTATGAGTGAGCAGTTCTTC

j_gene: TRBJ2-4
d_gene: NA
v_gene: TRBV7-3
abundance: many
CDR3aa: CASSRGDTNIQYF
CDR3nt: TGTGCCAGCAGTAGGGGGGATACAAACATTCAGTACTTC

j_gene: TRBJ2-3
d_gene: NA
v_gene: TRBV7-2
abundance: many
CDR3aa: CASSFSATAVDTQYF
CDR3nt: TGTGCCAGCAGCTTTTCGGCCACAGCGGTAGATACGCAGTATTTT

j_gene: TRBJ2-5
d_gene: TRBD2
v_gene: TRBV7-2
abundance: NA
CDR3aa: CASSLGSSSGIETQYF
CDR3nt: TGTGCCAGCAGCTTAGGGTCTTCTAGCGGGATCGAGACCCAGTACTTC

j_gene: TRBJ2-7
d_gene: NA
v_gene: TRBV29-1
abundance: many
CDR3aa: CSVVGGPQTGPNEQYF
CDR3nt: TGCAGCGTTGTGGGGGGGCCGCAGACAGGGCCAAACGAGCAGTACTTC

j_gene: TRBJ2-7
d_gene: TRBD2
v_gene: TRBV6-5
abundance: few
CDR3aa: CASSYGLAGGYGQYF
CDR3nt: TGTGCCAGCAGTTACGGACTAGCGGGGGGTTACGGGCAGTACTTC

j_gene: TRBJ2-1
d_gene: TRBD2
v_gene: TRBV7-6
abundance: many
CDR3aa: CASSLGRTSGSYNEQFF
CDR3nt: TGTGCCAGCAGCTTAGGGAGGACTAGCGGCTCCTACAATGAGCAGTTCTTC

j_gene: TRBJ1-4
d_gene: NA
v_gene: TRBV28
abundance: NA
CDR3aa: CASSQGNEKLFF
CDR3nt: TGTGCCAGCAGTCAGGGGAATGAAAAACTGTTTTTT

j_gene: TRBJ2-5
d_gene: NA
v_gene: TRBV6-1
abundance: many
CDR3aa: CASSERSGETQYF
CDR3nt: TGTGCCAGCAGTGAACGATCGGGTGAGACCCAGTACTTC

j_gene: TRBJ2-1
d_gene: TRBD2
v_gene: TRBV11-1
abundance: many
CDR3aa: CASSSRTRANEQFF
CDR3nt: TGTGCCAGCAGCTCGCGGACTAGGGCCAATGAGCAGTTCTTC

j_gene: TRBJ2-7
d_gene: NA
v_gene: TRBV20-1
abundance: NA
CDR3aa: CSARYLVAEQYF
CDR3nt: TGCAGTGCTAGATATCTAGTCGCCGAGCAGTACTTC

j_gene: TRBJ1-1
d_gene: NA
v_gene: TRBV2
abundance: many
CDR3aa: CASTRAATAFF
CDR3nt: TGTGCCAGCACCCGGGCCGCGACTGCTTTCTTT

j_gene: TRBJ2-7
d_gene: NA
v_gene: TRBV7-2
abundance: few
CDR3aa: CASSLVSSYEQYF
CDR3nt: TGTGCCAGCAGCTTGGTCAGCTCCTACGAGCAGTACTTC

j_gene: TRBJ2-7
d_gene: NA
v_gene: TRBV25-1
abundance: many
CDR3aa: CASRESRDSNYEQYF
CDR3nt: TGTGCCAGCAGGGAGAGCCGGGACTCAAACTACGAGCAGTACTTC

j_gene: TRBJ2-1
d_gene: NA
v_gene: TRBV7-9
abundance: many
CDR3aa: CASSPQGGSMNEQFF
CDR3nt: TGTGCCAGCAGCCCTCAAGGGGGGTCTATGAATGAGCAGTTCTTC

j_gene: TRBJ2-5
d_gene: NA
v_gene: TRBV5-6
abundance: many
CDR3aa: CASSLGGRETQYF
CDR3nt: TGTGCCAGCAGCTTGGGGGGCCGGGAGACCCAGTACTTC